This entry is about one T cell receptor beta chain. This specimen comes from a study of blood T cell repertoires in COVID-19. About the research overall: The United States, Italy and Spain were the sources of the acute and convalescent COVID-19 samples. The cDNA or gDNA used as material had been derived from T cells, B-cell-depleted T cells, or PBMCs.

J lost 11 bases, V lost 2 bases, and 4 bases had no gene match. CDR3 length equals 12 residues. Per the original methods: Counts of nucleated cells, estimated from reference gene primer amplification, were obtained. Here immunoSEQ multiplex PCR was the method, and the copy in TCRdb shows in-frame clones only, minus some. V and J calls and clone size are those listed in that table; D and trimming were worked out from the DNA. The table lists more than 150,000 clones, roughly 79% of them singletons, with roughly 28% in the top ten. The chain couples TRBV12-3 or TRBV12-4 to TRBJ1-1; 8 bases are shared with TRBD1. The source is a woman aged 70 to 79 with acute or convalescent COVID-19. Input material: peripheral blood. The CDR3 DNA follows: TGTGCCAGCAGTTTACAGGGGGCGAGGGCTTTCTTT. This translates into CASSLQGARAFF.